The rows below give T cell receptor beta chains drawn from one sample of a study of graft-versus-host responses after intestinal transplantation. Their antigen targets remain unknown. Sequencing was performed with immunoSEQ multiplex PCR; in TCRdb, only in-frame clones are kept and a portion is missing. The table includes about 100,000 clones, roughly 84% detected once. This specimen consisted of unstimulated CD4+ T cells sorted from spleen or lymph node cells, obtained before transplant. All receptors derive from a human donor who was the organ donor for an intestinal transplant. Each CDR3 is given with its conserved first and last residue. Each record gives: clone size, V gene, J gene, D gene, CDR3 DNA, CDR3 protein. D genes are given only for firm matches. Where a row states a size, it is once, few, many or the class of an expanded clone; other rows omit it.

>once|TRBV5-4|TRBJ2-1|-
TGTGCCAGCAGCCACAGGGATGAGCAGTTCTTC
CASSHRDEQFF
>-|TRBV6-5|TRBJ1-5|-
TGTGCCAGCAGGAGGGGTGCGGGCAATCAGCCCCAGCATTTT
CASRRGAGNQPQHF
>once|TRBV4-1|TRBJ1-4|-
TGCGCCAGCAGCCAAGAGCAGGGTTACGAAAAACTGTTTTTT
CASSQEQGYEKLFF
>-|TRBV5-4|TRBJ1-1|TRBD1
TGTGCCAGCAGCTTGGCGAGGACAGGGCTGAACACTGAAGCTTTCTTT
CASSLARTGLNTEAFF
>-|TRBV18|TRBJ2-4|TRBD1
TGTGCCAGCTCACCACCTGGACAGGGAGGTGGGGGCAAAAACATTCAGTACTTC
CASSPPGQGGGGKNIQYF
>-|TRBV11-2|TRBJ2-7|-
TGTGCCAGCAGCCTTATCTACGAGCAGTACTTC
CASSLIYEQYF
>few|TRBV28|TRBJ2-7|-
TGTGCCAGCAGTTTAGGGGGGTGGTACGAGCAGTACTTC
CASSLGGWYEQYF
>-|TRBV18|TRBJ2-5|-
TGTGCCAGCTCACCACCTTTTAAGGGAGGCCAAGAGACCCAGTACTTC
CASSPPFKGGQETQYF
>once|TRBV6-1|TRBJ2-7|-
TGTGCCAGCAAGCAACAGGGTTCCTACGAGCAGTACTTC
CASKQQGSYEQYF
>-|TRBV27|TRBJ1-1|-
TGTGCCAGCAGTTTCCGATTGAACACTGAAGCTTTCTTT
CASSFRLNTEAFF
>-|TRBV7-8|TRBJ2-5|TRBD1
TGTGCCAGCAGCACGGGACAGCCCCAAGAGACCCAGTACTTC
CASSTGQPQETQYF
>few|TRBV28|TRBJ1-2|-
TGTGCCAGCAGTTTATCAGGCTATGGCTACACCTTC
CASSLSGYGYTF
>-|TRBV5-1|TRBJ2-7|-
TGCGCCAGCAGCTCGGGCCAGGCCCTGTACGAGCAGTACTTC
CASSSGQALYEQYF
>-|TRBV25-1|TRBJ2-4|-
TGTGCCAGCAGTGCGGGCGAAGGAGGGGACCTGGACATTCAGTACTTC
CASSAGEGGDLDIQYF
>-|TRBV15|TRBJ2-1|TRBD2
TGTGCCACCAGCCGATTGGGGAGGGGATACAATGAGCAGTTCTTC
CATSRLGRGYNEQFF
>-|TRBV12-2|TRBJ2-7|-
TGTGCAAGTCGCCAGGGACAGCTCCAATCCTACGAGCAGTACTTC
CASRQGQLQSYEQYF
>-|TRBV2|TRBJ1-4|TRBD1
TGTGCCAGCAGAGACAGGGTAAATGAAAAACTGTTTTTT
CASRDRVNEKLFF
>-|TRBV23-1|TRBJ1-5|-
TGCGCCAGCAGTCTCCTCGGGGACACCTCAAATCAGCCCCAGCATTTT
CASSLLGDTSNQPQHF
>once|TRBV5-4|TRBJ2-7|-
TGTGCCAGCAGCCGGGGAGAAGAGCAGTACTTC
CASSRGEEQYF
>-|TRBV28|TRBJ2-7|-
TGTGCCAGCAGTGGCGACGGATTCCTCTCCTACGAGCAGTACTTC
CASSGDGFLSYEQYF
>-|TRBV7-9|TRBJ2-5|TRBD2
TGTGCCAGCAGCCCTCGACTAGCGGGGAGAGGTGGGACCCAGTACTTC
CASSPRLAGRGGTQYF
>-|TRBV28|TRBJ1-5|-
TGTGCCAGCAGCTCCCCCGGGCAGGGCGGCAATCAGCCCCAGCATTTT
CASSSPGQGGNQPQHF
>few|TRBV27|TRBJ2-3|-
TGTGCCAGCAGGTTCCTTGCGAGCACAGATACGCAGTATTTT
CASRFLASTDTQYF
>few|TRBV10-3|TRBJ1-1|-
TGTGCCATCAGTGAGTATGGAGGGAACACTGAAGCTTTCTTT
CAISEYGGNTEAFF
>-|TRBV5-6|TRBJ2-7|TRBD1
TGTGCCAGCAGCTTCGGGACAGGGTGGACCTACGAGCAGTACTTC
CASSFGTGWTYEQYF